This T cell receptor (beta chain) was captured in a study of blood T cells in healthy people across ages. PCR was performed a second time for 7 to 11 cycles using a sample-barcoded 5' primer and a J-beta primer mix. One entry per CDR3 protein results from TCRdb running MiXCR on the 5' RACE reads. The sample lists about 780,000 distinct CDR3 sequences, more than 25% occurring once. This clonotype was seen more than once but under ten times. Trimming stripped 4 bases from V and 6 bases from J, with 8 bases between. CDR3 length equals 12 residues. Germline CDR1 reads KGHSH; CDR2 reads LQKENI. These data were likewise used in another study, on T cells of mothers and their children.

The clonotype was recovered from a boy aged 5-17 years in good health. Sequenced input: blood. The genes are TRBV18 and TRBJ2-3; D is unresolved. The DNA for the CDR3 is TGTGCCAGCTCACTGAACAAGGATACGCAGTATTTT. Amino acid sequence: CASSLNKDTQYF. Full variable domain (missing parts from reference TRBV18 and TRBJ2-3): NAGVMQNPRHLVRRRGQEARLRCSPMKGHSHVYWYRQLPEEGLKFMVYLQKENIIDESGMPKERFSAEFPKEGPSILRIQQVVRGDSAAYFCASSLNKDTQYFGPGTRLTVL.